This is a list of T cell receptor beta chains from one sample in a study of identifying expanded T cells in peripheral blood. The method was immunoSEQ multiplex PCR; TCRdb's version includes in-frame clones alone and lacks a portion of them. The table includes approximately 140,000 clones, about 88% detected once. Sequencing was performed on blood. The origin of the receptors is a person between 18 and 75 years old in good health. CDR3s include the opening cysteine and the closing phenylalanine or tryptophan. D genes are given only for firm matches. Size values are once, few and many counts, or a class for expanded clones, and some rows have none.

TRBV7-2	TRBJ1-3	.	.	TGTGCCAGCAGCTTAGACAGAACTGGAAACACCATATATTTT	CASSLDRTGNTIYF
TRBV11-3	TRBJ2-2	.	.	TGTGCCAGCAGCCTTAGGACCGGGGAGCTGTTTTTT	CASSLRTGELFF
TRBV7-9	TRBJ1-3	.	.	TGTGCCAGCAGCTTTTTGACGGACTCTGGAAACACCATATATTTT	CASSFLTDSGNTIYF
TRBV10-1	TRBJ2-5	.	.	TGCGCCAGCAGTGAGACTCTCGGACAGCAAGAGACCCAGTACTTC	CASSETLGQQETQYF
TRBV5-6	TRBJ2-7	.	TRBD2	TGTGCCAGCAGTTGGGATAGTGGGAGGGCCTACGAGCAGTACTTC	CASSWDSGRAYEQYF
TRBV19	TRBJ2-2	.	.	TGTGCCAGTAGTATAGTCGAGTTCACCGGGGAGCTGTTTTTT	CASSIVEFTGELFF
TRBV10-3	TRBJ1-1	.	TRBD1	TGTGCCATCCGGGACAGGGTGGACACTGAAGCTTTCTTT	CAIRDRVDTEAFF
TRBV2	TRBJ1-1	once	.	TGTGCCAGCAATGAAGAGAACACTGAAGCTTTCTTT	CASNEENTEAFF
TRBV7-2	TRBJ2-7	.	TRBD2	TGTGCCAGCAGCTTACCCCCGGGGGGCTACGAGCAGTACTTC	CASSLPPGGYEQYF
TRBV18	TRBJ2-7	.	.	TGTGCCAGCTCACTGGCAGGGCCTGCCTACGAGCAGTACTTC	CASSLAGPAYEQYF
TRBV28	TRBJ1-5	many	TRBD1	TGTGCCAGCAGTTTAGACGACAGGGTCGGGCAGCCCCAGCATTTT	CASSLDDRVGQPQHF
TRBV5-1	TRBJ2-3	.	TRBD1	TGCGCCAGCAGCTTGGGGGCAGGGGGCTTGGATACGCAGTATTTT	CASSLGAGGLDTQYF
TRBV6-4	TRBJ2-1	.	TRBD2	TGTGCCAGCAGTGACTCGACTATTAGCGGGAAGCCCTACAATGAGCAGTTCTTC	CASSDSTISGKPYNEQFF
TRBV18	TRBJ1-3	.	TRBD1	TGTGCCAGCTCACTTTTGGGACAGGACTACTCTGGAAACACCATATATTTT	CASSLLGQDYSGNTIYF
TRBV14	TRBJ1-6	.	.	TGTGCCAGCAGCCGTTCTGGGGGTACACCCCTCCACTTT	CASSRSGGTPLHF
TRBV7-6	TRBJ2-5	.	TRBD1	TGTGCCAGCAGCTCAGGGGGTAGGGAGACCCAGTACTTC	CASSSGGRETQYF
TRBV19	TRBJ1-6	.	.	TGTGCCAGTAGTCTCGGGACGGCCGGGGATTCACCCCTCCACTTT	CASSLGTAGDSPLHF
TRBV2	TRBJ2-7	once	.	TGTGCCAGCACCAGCATGGGGTCCTACGAGCAGTACTTC	CASTSMGSYEQYF
TRBV4-2	TRBJ2-7	.	TRBD1	TGTGCCAGCAGCCAAGATCCACAGGGGGCGCAGGTACTCCACGAGCAGTACTTC	CASSQDPQGAQVLHEQYF
TRBV10-1	TRBJ2-2	.	.	TGCGCCAGCTCCCCTTATTCGGGGCCCGGGGAGCTGTTTTTT	CASSPYSGPGELFF